These 29 T cell receptor beta chains were sequenced from one sample in a study of shared clonotypes between healthy human individuals. Libraries were prepared by immunoSEQ multiplex PCR; TCRdb keeps only in-frame clonotypes and omits some of them. The table shows more than 2 million clones, with 85% to 95% occurring only once. Material: naive CD4+ T cells sorted from blood. Subset of the sample: CD45RA+ positively selected. The receptors were sampled from a man between 18 and 29 years old in good health.

The V and J genes are TRBV18 and TRBJ2-5, with D perhaps matching TRBD1 (6 bases). Germline CDR1 KGHSH, CDR2 LQKENI. With 4 bases removed from V and 1 base from J, the gap between germline ends came to 10 bases. CDR3 length: 14 residues. The CDR3 DNA is TGTGCCAGCTCACGCGGACAGACCCAAGAGACCCAGTACTTC. It encodes CASSRGQTQETQYF.

V is TRBV19 and J is TRBJ2-7; a weak D match, TRBD1 (5 bases). The germline CDR1 and CDR2 sequences are LNHDA and SQIVND (reference sequence). V dropped 10 bases and J dropped 7 bases, with 29 bases sitting between them. The CDR3 is 16 amino acids. In nucleotides, the CDR3 is TGTGCCACACGCCGAACAGCCGATCGACAGTCTACGGAGCAGTACTTC. This translates into CATRRTADRQSTEQYF.

The chain employs TRBV9 and TRBJ2-7; 7 nucleotides agree with TRBD2. In germline, CDR1 is SGDLS, CDR2 YYNGEE. CDR3 length equals 13 residues. The V gene end was trimmed by 7 bases and the J gene end by 2 bases; junction bases not matched to a gene: 6. CDR3 sequence reads: CASRASGTYEQYF. The CDR3 coding sequence is TGTGCCAGCCGGGCTAGCGGAACCTACGAGCAGTACTTC.

The chain couples TRBV19 to TRBJ2-2, with D unresolved. Trimming took 4 bases from V and 8 from J, leaving 11 bases between them. The CDR3 is made up of 13 amino acids. Germline lookup yields CDR1 LNHDA and CDR2 SQIVND (reference sequence). CDR3 DNA sequence: TGTGCCAGTAGTAATGACTGGGCGGGGGAGCTGTTTTTT. It specifies CASSNDWAGELFF. Supplemented by reference TRBV19 and TRBJ2-2, the full variable domain reads DGGITQSPKYLFRKEGQNVTLSCEQNLNHDAMYWYRQDPGQGLRLIYYSQIVNDFQKGDIAEGYSVSREKKESFPLTVTSAQKNPTAFYLCASSNDWAGELFFGEGSRLTVL.

V and J are TRBV7-2 and TRBJ2-2, with a weak D call TRBD1 (6 bases). CDR1 is SGHTA and CDR2 is FQGNSA in the germline V gene. The V end was cut by 8 bases, the J end by 4 bases, with 14 bases between. This CDR3 has 14 residues. The CDR3 DNA follows: TGTGCCAGCTTCGTACAGGGATCCACCGGGGAGCTGTTTTTT. Protein: CASFVQGSTGELFF.

The chain has TRBV7-8 and TRBJ2-7, with 14 bases fitting TRBD2. Trimming at V came to 6 bases and at J to 1 base, leaving 8 bases not matched to a gene. Germline values: CDR1 SGHVS, CDR2 FQNEAQ. The CDR3 loop spans 17 amino acids. As DNA, the CDR3 is TGTGCCAGCAGTACCCAGGGACTAGCGGGAGTTTCCTACGAGCAGTACTTC. It codes for CASSTQGLAGVSYEQYF.

V is TRBV4-3 and J is TRBJ1-2; no firm D call. This CDR3 region has 16 residues. CDR1 and CDR2 (germline): LGHNA, YSLEER. Trimming left V 0 bases short and J 0 bases short, with 11 bases between. DNA for the CDR3: TGCGCCAGCAGCCAAGATCTGGCGTTAGCTAACTATGGCTACACCTTC. Translated, it gives CASSQDLALANYGYTF.

This chain links TRBV28 with TRBJ1-1, with 9 nucleotides matching TRBD1. V shed 9 bases and J 10 bases; nucleotides not matched to a gene: 12. The CDR3 totals 13 residues. Germline assignment: CDR1 MDHEN and CDR2 SYDVKM. CDR3 coding DNA: TGTGCCAGTCGTACAGGGGGCGATTCCGGAGCTTTCTTT. This encodes CASRTGGDSGAFF. Using reference TRBV28 and TRBJ1-1 for the parts outside the CDR3, the full variable domain is DVKVTQSSRYLVKRTGEKVFLECVQDMDHENMFWYRQDPGLGLRLIYFSYDVKMKEKGDIPEGYSVSREKKERFSLILESASTNQTSMYLCASRTGGDSGAFFGQGTRLTVV.

V usage is TRBV28 and J usage is TRBJ1-2, with a weak D call TRBD1 (5 bases). The length of the CDR3 is 19 residues. Germline assignment: CDR1 MDHEN and CDR2 SYDVKM. V was cut by 5 bases and J by 10 bases, with 35 bases left in between. DNA for the CDR3: TGTGCCAGCAGTGAGTCCGGACGAGCCAGTACCGGGTCACAGGAAAACTACACCTTC. It codes for CASSESGRASTGSQENYTF.

The genes are TRBV5-1 and TRBJ2-7; 9 positions match TRBD1. The CDR3 has 19 residues. Germline lookup yields CDR1 SGHRS and CDR2 YFSETQ. The junction had 19 bases not matched to a gene; V was cut back by 0 bases and J by 6 bases. The chain's CDR3 is CASSLEPDRGGFWIGEQYF. Written as DNA, the CDR3 is TGCGCCAGCAGCTTGGAACCGGACAGGGGTGGATTTTGGATTGGCGAGCAGTACTTC.

V and J are TRBV25-1 and TRBJ1-2, with 7 bases identical to TRBD1. Per the germline V gene, CDR1 is MGHDK and CDR2 is SYGVNS. Unmatched junction bases numbered 5, after V lost 2 bases and J lost 5 bases. CDR3 size: 14 residues. The CDR3 region is CASSEQGVRYGYTF. In nucleotides, the CDR3 is TGTGCCAGCAGTGAACAGGGGGTCAGATATGGCTACACCTTC.

The chain links TRBV5-1 to TRBJ1-5; D remains ambiguous. CDR3 length equals 13 residues. The V end was cut by 4 bases, the J end by 4 bases, with 9 bases between. Germline V gene lookup returns CDR1 SGHRS and CDR2 YFSETQ. Here the CDR3 DNA reads TGCGCCAGCAGCGCTGACGGTAATCAGCCCCAGCATTTT. It yields the protein CASSADGNQPQHF.

CDR3 region: CASSAGLASAGQYF. The DNA of the CDR3 is TGTGCCAGCAGCGCGGGACTAGCGAGCGCAGGGCAGTACTTC. The rearrangement uses TRBV5-6 and TRBJ2-7; 10 bases are shared with TRBD2. The CDR3 has 14 residues. Germline CDR1 reads SGHDT; CDR2 reads YYEEEE. J lost 9 bases, V lost 4 bases, and 10 bases had no gene match.

The chain has TRBV5-6 and TRBJ2-5, with D perhaps assigned TRBD1 or TRBD2 (5 bases each). The CDR3 totals 15 residues. CDR1 SGHDT and CDR2 YYEEEE come from the germline V gene. Trimming removed 1 base from V and 1 base from J, with 11 bases in between. In DNA, the CDR3 is TGTGCCAGCAGCTTGAAAGCAGGGAGCCAAGAGACCCAGTACTTC. Amino acid sequence: CASSLKAGSQETQYF.

This chain links TRBV10-3 with TRBJ1-2; D remains ambiguous. V shed 7 bases and J shed 2 bases, with 11 bases lying between them. Germline loops: CDR1 ENHRY, CDR2 SYGVKD. This CDR3 has 13 amino acids. CDR3 nucleotides: TGTGCCATCACCCAGACTCCCAACTATGGCTACACCTTC. This codes for CAITQTPNYGYTF.

V and J are TRBV15 and TRBJ2-5; D may be TRBD1 or TRBD2 (5 bases each). V was pared by 4 bases and J by 0 bases, with 12 bases between. The V gene's germline CDR1 is LNHNV and CDR2 YYDKDF (reference sequence). The CDR3 spans 15 residues. The CDR3 DNA reads TGTGCCACCAGCACGGGGACGAAACACCAAGAGACCCAGTACTTC. As protein: CATSTGTKHQETQYF.

V is TRBV30 and J is TRBJ1-5; D might be TRBD1 (6 bases). The V gene's germline CDR1 is GTSNPN and CDR2 SVGIG (reference sequence). Between the trimmed V and J ends, which lost 0 bases and 3 bases, there was a span of 9 bases. The CDR3 runs to 14 residues. CDR3 DNA: TGTGCCTGGAGTGTAGGGACACTCAATCAGCCCCAGCATTTT. The encoded protein is CAWSVGTLNQPQHF. The full variable domain, with the rest looked up from reference TRBV30 and TRBJ1-5, is SQTIHQWPATLVQPVGSPLSLECTVEGTSNPNLYWYRQAAGRGLQLLFYSVGIGQISSEVPQNLSASRPQDRQFILSSKKLLLSDSGFYLCAWSVGTLNQPQHFGDGTRLSIL.

This chain uses TRBV6-5 with TRBJ2-2; 11 bases are shared with TRBD1. The CDR3 is 15 residues long. With 4 bases clipped from V and 7 bases from J, the junction kept 5 bases outside the gene matches. CDR1 MNHEY and CDR2 SVGAGI come from the germline V gene. CDR3 region: CASSSGQGAGGELFF. For the CDR3, the DNA is TGTGCCAGCAGTTCCGGACAGGGGGCGGGCGGGGAGCTGTTTTTT.

About this clone itself: The same CDR3 is also encoded by other DNA sequences in this sample. The genes are TRBV11-2 and TRBJ2-7; unclear D gene. The CDR3 extends over 14 amino acids. Germline loops: CDR1 SGHAT, CDR2 FQNNGV. V shed 5 bases and J shed 0 bases, with 11 bases lying between them. CDR3 in DNA: TGTGCCAGCAGCCCCGAGACGAGCTCCTACGAGCAGTACTTC. This sequence encodes CASSPETSSYEQYF.

This chain links TRBV27 with TRBJ1-2; TRBD1 is a possible D gene (5 bases). The CDR3 spans 13 residues. Trimming left V 5 bases short and J 5 bases short, with 12 bases between. Looked up from germline, CDR1 is MNHEY and CDR2 is SMNVEV (reference sequence). CDR3 sequence: CASSPAGVYGYTF. The CDR3 DNA is TGTGCCAGCAGTCCGGCGGGGGTGTATGGCTACACCTTC.

V and J are TRBV5-1 and TRBJ2-5, with 8 bases aligning to TRBD2. This CDR3 has 15 residues. V dropped 0 bases and J dropped 5; count of bases not matched to a gene: 6. Germline V lookup: CDR1 SGHRS, CDR2 YFSETQ. CDR3 amino acids: CASSLGRPGGETQYF. The CDR3 DNA reads TGCGCCAGCAGCTTGGGTAGACCGGGAGGGGAGACCCAGTACTTC.

The V and J genes are TRBV4-1 and TRBJ1-2, with D hard to call. CDR1 MGHRA and CDR2 YSYEKL come from the germline V gene. This CDR3 region has 13 residues. The V and J ends lost 2 bases and 6 bases respectively, with 10 bases between them. The CDR3 sequence: CASSQPPGDGYTF. CDR3 bases: TGCGCCAGCAGCCAACCGCCCGGGGATGGCTACACCTTC.

This rearrangement joins TRBV28 to TRBJ1-2, with D uncertain. Trimming removed 3 bases at V and 3 bases at J, with 20 bases between. Germline values: CDR1 MDHEN, CDR2 SYDVKM. This CDR3 has 17 residues. The CDR3 protein is CASSFPRYLRRHYGYTF. In DNA form, the CDR3 reads TGTGCCAGCAGTTTTCCGCGGTATTTAAGACGTCACTATGGCTACACCTTC.

This clone was recorded once. The chain combines TRBV7-8 with TRBJ1-1; D ambiguous. Germline assignment: CDR1 SGHVS and CDR2 FQNEAQ. Trimming pared 1 base from V and 6 bases from J, leaving 6 bases between. The CDR3 spans 12 residues. The DNA for the CDR3 is TGTGCCAGCAGCTTAGACGGGCCTGAAGCTTTCTTT. Translated, it gives CASSLDGPEAFF.

The chain has TRBV10-1 and TRBJ2-4, with D hard to call. Germline loops: CDR1 WNHNN, CDR2 SYGVQD (reference sequence). V dropped 5 bases and J dropped 0 bases, with 8 bases sitting between them. This CDR3 has 14 residues. DNA of the CDR3: TGCGCCAGCAGTACGGCAGGAGCCAAAAACATTCAGTACTTC. Amino acids: CASSTAGAKNIQYF.

This sequence joins TRBV27 and TRBJ2-7; TRBD2 agrees at 8 bases. The CDR3 is 15 residues long. Germline CDR1 reads MNHEY; CDR2 reads SMNVEV (reference sequence). Trimming at V came to 5 bases and at J to 4 bases, leaving 10 bases not matched to a gene. The CDR3, as DNA: TGTGCCAGCAGTGCGCGCCCCGGGACTAGGTACGAGCAGTACTTC. It translates to CASSARPGTRYEQYF.

This clone was counted at least ten times. J is TRBJ1-5 and V is TRBV2, with TRBD1 identical over 9 bases. Germline V gene sequence: CDR1 SNHLY, CDR2 FYNNEI. With V trimmed by 3 bases and J by 2 bases, 5 bases remained unmatched. This CDR3 is built from 16 residues. This CDR3 reads CASSDDWTGGNQPQHF. CDR3 DNA: TGTGCCAGCAGTGATGACTGGACAGGGGGCAATCAGCCCCAGCATTTT.

The V call is TRBV5-6, the J call TRBJ2-6, with 8 positions matching TRBD1. J was trimmed by 0 bases and V by 4 bases; bases with no gene match: 9. The CDR3 is 18 amino acids. Germline CDR1 and CDR2: SGHDT and YYEEEE. CDR3 bases: TGTGCCAGCAGCCCGGAGACAGGGGCCAGCTCTGGGGCCAACGTCCTGACTTTC. Amino acid sequence: CASSPETGASSGANVLTF.

The chain joins TRBV28 to TRBJ2-6, with a possible D match to TRBD2 (5 bases). Trimming removed 1 base from V and 0 bases from J, with 7 bases in between. Germline values: CDR1 MDHEN, CDR2 SYDVKM. This CDR3 spans 16 amino acids. CDR3 region: CASSLSRDSGANVLTF. For the CDR3, the DNA is TGTGCCAGCAGTTTATCCCGGGACTCTGGGGCCAACGTCCTGACTTTC. The full variable domain, rest sourced from reference TRBV28 and TRBJ2-6, is DVKVTQSSRYLVKRTGEKVFLECVQDMDHENMFWYRQDPGLGLRLIYFSYDVKMKEKGDIPEGYSVSREKKERFSLILESASTNQTSMYLCASSLSRDSGANVLTFGAGSRLTVL.